A single T cell receptor beta chain is shown here with its context. This specimen belongs to a study of shared clonotypes between healthy human individuals. Assay used: immunoSEQ multiplex PCR; TCRdb lists only in-frame clones, some missing. The table shows about 530,000 clones, with almost 80% occurring only once. The sequencing sample was made of PBMCs. The clonotype comes from a woman in her thirties or forties in good health. Some clones in this sample may be carry-over from other donors' samples.

CDR3 nucleotides: TGTGCCAGCAGCCCGGTAAAAAGCGGGAACTCCTACGAGCAGTACTTC. Amino acids: CASSPVKSGNSYEQYF. The chain combines TRBV7-9 with TRBJ2-7, with 7 bases identical to TRBD2. The trim removed 5 bases at V and 0 bases at J, leaving 10 bases unmatched. Germline V gene lookup returns CDR1 SEHNR and CDR2 FQNEAQ (reference sequence). CDR3 length equals 16 residues. The entire variable domain, with the rest obtained from reference TRBV7-9 and TRBJ2-7, is as follows: DTGVSQNPRHKITKRGQNVTFRCDPISEHNRLYWYRQTLGQGPEFLTYFQNEAQLEKSRLLSDRFSAERPKGSFSTLEIQRTEQGDSAMYLCASSPVKSGNSYEQYFGPGTRLTVT.